One sample yielded the 18 T cell receptor beta chains listed below, sequenced in a study of cytomegalovirus exposure and HLA in healthy donors. The PCR was carried out with 60 Vbeta primers and 13 Jbeta primers. Measured with immunoSEQ multiplex PCR; TCRdb has only the in-frame clones, and not every one. The repertoire holds 140,000 or so clones, roughly 68% seen once, with 3.5% to 5% in the top ten. The specimen sequenced was PBMCs. These receptors originate from a man aged 60-69 years in good health and CMV-seronegative.

This chain's CDR3 is CASSEPSTWKVEAFF. CDR3 nucleotides: TGTGCCAGCAGTGAGCCCTCGACATGGAAAGTTGAAGCTTTCTTT. The chain couples TRBV2 to TRBJ1-1; D unclear. Trimming removed 3 bases from V and 7 bases from J, with 18 bases in between. The CDR3 sequence is 15 residues long. Per germline, CDR1 SNHLY and CDR2 FYNNEI.

The chain combines TRBV2 with TRBJ2-5; 15 bases are a match to TRBD2. This CDR3 comprises 16 residues. V was clipped by 8 bases and J by 3 bases; unmatched bases: 7. CDR1 SNHLY and CDR2 FYNNEI come from the germline V gene. The DNA for the CDR3 is TGTGCCAGCCGACGGACTAGCGGGAGGGGGGAAGAGACCCAGTACTTC. Translating gives CASRRTSGRGEETQYF.

The rearrangement joins TRBV5-4 to TRBJ2-5; a weak D match, TRBD2 (6 bases). The CDR3 length is 14 residues. Deletions cut 0 bases from V and 3 bases from J, with 9 bases between. CDR1 is SGHNT, CDR2 YYREEE, per germline (reference sequence). CDR3 in amino acids: CASSLGGVEETQYF. CDR3 in DNA: TGTGCCAGCAGCTTGGGGGGGGTAGAAGAGACCCAGTACTTC.

The rearrangement uses TRBV7-6 and TRBJ1-1; D gene uncertain. Germline CDR1 and CDR2: SGHVS and FNYEAQ. V shed 1 base and J shed 6 bases, with 21 bases lying between them. The CDR3 has 17 residues. The CDR3 spells CASSLEDAGRRSPEAFF. The DNA of the CDR3 is TGTGCCAGCAGCTTAGAGGACGCGGGGAGGAGAAGCCCTGAAGCTTTCTTT.

The chain carries TRBV6-6 and TRBJ2-7; 8 bases align to TRBD1. The CDR3 has 15 residues. Germline V gives CDR1 MNHNY, CDR2 SVGAGI (reference sequence). V lost 6 bases and J lost 4; bases outside the gene matches: 11. The CDR3 loop reads CASRGDRTRTYEQYF. DNA for the CDR3: TGTGCCAGCAGGGGGGACAGGACCAGGACTTACGAGCAGTACTTC.

The V call is TRBV29-1, the J call TRBJ2-1; TRBD2 is a possible D gene (5 bases). This CDR3 comprises 14 residues. The germline CDR1 and CDR2 sequences are SQVTM and ANQGSEA. Trimming stripped 2 bases from V and 0 bases from J, with 8 bases between. CDR3 amino acids: CSVEKGSSYNEQFF. The CDR3, as DNA: TGCAGCGTTGAAAAAGGGAGCTCCTACAATGAGCAGTTCTTC.

Note on this clone: The sample carries other DNA sequences with the same CDR3. The chain joins TRBV28 to TRBJ1-2, with 9 bases fitting TRBD1. The ends lost 6 bases at V and 7 bases at J; junction bases unmatched: 3. This CDR3 has 12 residues. The germline V gene has CDR1 MDHEN and CDR2 SYDVKM. CDR3 amino acids: CASRQGALGYTF. The CDR3 bases are TGTGCCAGCAGACAGGGGGCTCTTGGCTACACCTTC.

This chain joins TRBV13 and TRBJ2-5; 11 bases agree with TRBD2. Unmatched junction bases numbered 7, after V lost 5 bases and J lost 5 bases. CDR1 PRHDT and CDR2 FYEKMQ come from the germline V gene (reference sequence). CDR3 length: 15 amino acids. The CDR3 DNA sequence: TGTGCCAGCAGCCCCTCTAGCGGGAGGATGGAGACCCAGTACTTC. It yields the protein CASSPSSGRMETQYF.

This clone was counted only a few times. The J gene is TRBJ1-5, the V gene TRBV6-6; 8 bases map to TRBD1. Germline values: CDR1 MNHNY, CDR2 SVGAGI (reference sequence). CDR3 length equals 16 residues. Trimming took 4 bases from V and 7 from J; bases not matched to a gene: 12. CDR3 coding DNA: TGTGCCAGCAGTTTGTTCAACCCAGGGGGCCGGCAGCCCCAGCATTTT. The encoded protein is CASSLFNPGGRQPQHF.

This clone has just a few counts. The chain joins TRBV28 to TRBJ2-3; D not certain. The CDR3 is 11 amino acids. V was trimmed by 7 bases and J by 0 bases, leaving 2 bases between them. Germline loops: CDR1 MDHEN, CDR2 SYDVKM. The CDR3 bases are TGTGCCAGCACTAGCACAGATACGCAGTATTTT. Translation: CASTSTDTQYF.

The DNA of the CDR3 is TGTGCCAGCAGTTTCTTGGGGGGAGAAGGTTACGAGCAGTACTTC. This encodes CASSFLGGEGYEQYF. J is TRBJ2-7 and V is TRBV28; perhaps TRBD2 as D (6 bases). In germline, CDR1 is MDHEN, CDR2 SYDVKM. Trimming pared 3 bases from V and 4 bases from J, leaving 16 bases between. This CDR3 spans 15 amino acids.

The chain uses TRBV7-9 and TRBJ2-2; D unclear. Germline CDR1 reads SEHNR; CDR2 reads FQNEAQ (reference sequence). The CDR3 is made up of 15 amino acids. Trimming pared 4 bases from V and 7 bases from J, leaving 16 bases between. CDR3: CASSSTAVWNGELFF. CDR3 bases: TGTGCCAGCAGCTCGACCGCGGTCTGGAACGGGGAGCTGTTTTTT.

This clone was seen once. Other DNA variants within this sample encode the same CDR3. This chain joins TRBV29-1 and TRBJ2-3, with D maybe TRBD2 (5 bases). CDR3 length: 18 amino acids. Between the trimmed V and J ends, which lost 3 bases and 6 bases, there was a span of 28 bases. In germline, CDR1 is SQVTM, CDR2 ANQGSEA. The CDR3 is CSVDGVRDRRIVRDTQYF. The DNA for the CDR3 is TGCAGCGTTGACGGGGTTAGAGATCGGCGAATTGTGCGGGATACGCAGTATTTT.

The genes are TRBV25-1 and TRBJ2-7, with 7 bases matching TRBD1. J gave up 4 bases and V 4 bases, and 7 bases lay outside the gene matches. The CDR3 is 14 residues long. Per germline, CDR1 MGHDK and CDR2 SYGVNS. CDR3 amino acids: CASSAAGTAYEQYF. The CDR3 region has the DNA TGTGCCAGCAGTGCTGCCGGGACAGCTTACGAGCAGTACTTC.

The rearrangement links TRBV28 to TRBJ2-4; D may be TRBD2 (6 bases). The germline V gene has CDR1 MDHEN and CDR2 SYDVKM. With 3 bases removed from V and 0 bases from J, the gap between germline ends came to 18 bases. The CDR3 is 18 amino acids. The DNA for the CDR3 is TGTGCCAGCAGTTTCGCGAGGGGTTCGGGAGAAGCCAAAAACATTCAGTACTTC. It specifies CASSFARGSGEAKNIQYF. Based on the CDR3 plus reference TRBV28 and TRBJ2-4, the full variable domain is DVKVTQSSRYLVKRTGEKVFLECVQDMDHENMFWYRQDPGLGLRLIYFSYDVKMKEKGDIPEGYSVSREKKERFSLILESASTNQTSMYLCASSFARGSGEAKNIQYFGAGTRLSVL.

The V gene is TRBV12-5, the J gene TRBJ2-1; 10 bases line up with TRBD1. J was trimmed by 7 bases and V by 1 base; bases with no gene match: 4. CDR3 length: 15 residues. The germline CDR1 and CDR2 sequences are LGHNT and FRNRAP. The CDR3 reads CASGLDRTGGNEQFF. CDR3 bases: TGTGCTAGTGGTTTGGACCGGACAGGGGGGAATGAGCAGTTCTTC.

The gene calls are TRBV6-5 and TRBJ2-7, with a possible D match to TRBD1 (6 bases). Trimming cost V 6 bases and J 6 bases, with 18 bases left between them. The CDR3 extends over 14 amino acids. Germline-derived CDR1 and CDR2 are MNHEY and SVGAGI. Here the CDR3 reads CASSSGTTKVEQYF. CDR3 DNA: TGTGCCAGCAGCTCCGGGACAACAAAAGTCGAGCAGTACTTC.

Regarding this clone: The junction departs from germline at one end; a sequencing error may be responsible. The same CDR3 also results from other DNA sequences found in this sample. The chain has TRBV14 and TRBJ2-2, with a weak D call TRBD2 (5 bases). This CDR3 region has 18 residues. Looked up from germline, CDR1 is SGHDN and CDR2 is FVKESK. Written as DNA, the CDR3 is TGTGCCAGTAGCCAAGAAAATCGGGCGGGCATTTACACCGGGGAGCTGTTTTTT. Translation gives CASSQENRAGIYTGELFF.